These T cell receptor beta chains were read from a single sample in a study of early T cells in non-severe SARS-CoV-2 infection. TCRdb ran MiXCR on the 5' RACE reads and lists one entry per CDR3 protein. This table has about 35,000 distinct CDR3 sequences, roughly 6.3% appearing once. The sample was whole blood. These receptors were obtained from an adult who was a healthcare worker with PCR-confirmed SARS-CoV-2 infection or an uninfected control (not recorded which). Both conserved end residues are part of each CDR3. D genes are given only for firm matches. The size field is filled for only some rows; it gives once, few, many or a size class.

>.|TRBJ2-7|TRBV12-3/TRBV12-4|.
TGTGCCAGCAGTTACCGACGGGGCTACGAGCAGTACTTC
CASSYRRGYEQYF
>.|TRBJ2-3|TRBV20-1|many
TGCAGTGCTAGAGTAGATACGCAGTATTTT
CSARVDTQYF
>.|TRBJ2-1|TRBV27|many
TGTGCCAGCAGTTCTCCGGGACTGAGCTACAATGAGCAGTTCTTC
CASSSPGLSYNEQFF
>.|TRBJ2-7|TRBV20-1|few
TGCAGTGCTAGAGCGGAGGGGGACACTACCTTCTACGAGCAGTACTTC
CSARAEGDTTFYEQYF
>.|TRBJ2-1|TRBV5-6|many
TGTGCCAGCAGCCTAAGGGACTCCCTGTTCTTC
CASSLRDSLFF
>TRBD1|TRBJ1-1|TRBV12-5|many
TGTGCTAGTGGTCCCGGGACAGCGAACACTGAAGCTTTCTTT
CASGPGTANTEAFF
>TRBD1|TRBJ2-1|TRBV7-6|many
TGTGCCAGCAGCCTCGAAGGGGGACAGGGAGACAATGAGCAGTTCTTC
CASSLEGGQGDNEQFF
>TRBD2|TRBJ2-5|TRBV20-1|few
TGCAGTGCTACTGGACTAGCGGAAGGGCAAGAGACCCAGTACTTC
CSATGLAEGQETQYF
>TRBD1|TRBJ2-7|TRBV19|many
TGTGCCAGTAGTGCCACCGACAGGGGACAATCGTACGAGCAGTACTTC
CASSATDRGQSYEQYF
>TRBD2|TRBJ2-5|TRBV28|many
TGTGCCAGCGGACTAGCGGGCCTATCCGAGACCCAGTACTTC
CASGLAGLSETQYF
>.|TRBJ2-2|TRBV6-5|many
TGTGCCAGCAGTTACTCCGGTGGGGAGCTGTTTTTT
CASSYSGGELFF
>TRBD2|TRBJ2-1|TRBV3-1|many
TGTGCCAGCAGCCAAGGCGGGAGGGGTTCTGAGCAGTTCTTC
CASSQGGRGSEQFF
>.|TRBJ1-4|TRBV2|many
TGTGCCAGCAACAGGGCTAATAATGAAAAACTGTTTTTT
CASNRANNEKLFF
>.|TRBJ2-3|TRBV12-3/TRBV12-4|few
TGTGCCAGCAGTTTGGCGGGGAGAAGGGCCACAGATACGCAGTATTTT
CASSLAGRRATDTQYF
>TRBD2|TRBJ2-3|TRBV6-6|once
TGTGCCAGCACTCAATCTGTGGCGGGAGGGCCGCGCACAGATACGCAGTATTTT
CASTQSVAGGPRTDTQYF
>.|TRBJ1-6|TRBV4-2|many
TGTGCCAGCAGCCAAGAATCCCCAACAGGGAGGGCCTATAATTCACCCCTCCACTTT
CASSQESPTGRAYNSPLHF
>.|TRBJ1-3|TRBV9|few
TGTGCCAGCAGCGTCCAGAGCTCTGGAAACACCATATATTTT
CASSVQSSGNTIYF
>.|TRBJ1-2|TRBV2|.
TGTGCCGGCAGGGACCCTCCGGGCTACACCTTC
CAGRDPPGYTF
>.|TRBJ2-1|TRBV4-3|many
TGCGCCAGCAGCCAAGATAGCAGGGTCAATGAGCAGTTCTTC
CASSQDSRVNEQFF
>TRBD1|TRBJ2-1|TRBV29-1|few
TGCAGCGTGTCGCCAGGGGACAGGGAGCAGTTCTTC
CSVSPGDREQFF
>TRBD1|TRBJ2-2|TRBV12-3/TRBV12-4|.
TGTGCCAGCAAAATAGGGGGACAGATCACCGGGGAGCTGTTTTTT
CASKIGGQITGELFF
>TRBD2|TRBJ2-1|TRBV10-3|few
TGTGCCATCGGTGGGGGACTAGCGTCTAATGAGCAGTTCTTC
CAIGGGLASNEQFF
>TRBD1|TRBJ1-5|TRBV29-1|many
TGCAGCGTTGGGACAGGGCGCAATCAGCCCCAGCATTTT
CSVGTGRNQPQHF
>.|TRBJ2-1|TRBV7-9|few
TGTGCCAGCAGCCCTGCCGGGGGAGATGAGCAGTTCTTC
CASSPAGGDEQFF
>.|TRBJ2-1|TRBV6-5|many
TGTGCCAGCAGGCCTGTCGGTAGCTCCTACAATGAGCAGTTCTTC
CASRPVGSSYNEQFF
>TRBD1|TRBJ1-1|TRBV11-2|many
TGTGCCAGCAGCGCGCCCTCCGGGACAGATAACACTGAAGCTTTCTTT
CASSAPSGTDNTEAFF
>TRBD2|TRBJ2-1|TRBV6-5|few
TGTGCCAGCAGTTATACCCCGGGGGGAGGCCGGGATGAGCAGTTCTTC
CASSYTPGGGRDEQFF
>.|TRBJ2-1|TRBV5-4|.
TGTGCCAGCAGCTCCTCTAGGGGGTTATACAATGAGCAGTTCTTC
CASSSSRGLYNEQFF
>TRBD1|TRBJ2-1|TRBV9|many
TGTGCCAGCAGCGTAGCGGGACAGGGGGCATCTGAGCAGTTCTTC
CASSVAGQGASEQFF
>.|TRBJ1-2|TRBV5-1|many
TGCGCCAGCAGCTCGATGCCCGGGGGCGTAAACTATGGCTACACCTTC
CASSSMPGGVNYGYTF
>.|TRBJ1-5|TRBV2|many
TGTGCCAGCAGTGGTGACAGGTCAGGTAATCAGCCCCAGCATTTT
CASSGDRSGNQPQHF
>TRBD2|TRBJ2-6|TRBV9|many
TGTGCCAGCAGCTTTGCGGGGGCTGGGGCCAACGTCCTGACTTTC
CASSFAGAGANVLTF
>.|TRBJ1-4|TRBV7-9|.
TGTGCCAGCAGCTTGCGAGGAGTTAATGAAAAACTGTTTTTT
CASSLRGVNEKLFF
>.|TRBJ2-7|TRBV18|few
TGTGCCAGCTCATCGGGACGGAGCTTTAGCGACGAGCAGTACTTC
CASSSGRSFSDEQYF
>TRBD2|TRBJ2-1|TRBV2|.
TGTGCCAGCACCCCTACTAGCGGGAACTACAATGAGCAGTTCTTC
CASTPTSGNYNEQFF
>.|TRBJ2-7|TRBV7-6|.
TGTGCCAGCAGCTTAGAGGCAGGGACCTACGAGCAGTACTTC
CASSLEAGTYEQYF
>.|TRBJ2-3|TRBV7-9|many
TGTGCCAGCAGCGAACAGACAGATACGCAGTATTTT
CASSEQTDTQYF
>TRBD1|TRBJ2-7|TRBV27|many
TGTGCCAGCAGTCCACTCAACAGGGGGCGCGACGAGCAGTACTTC
CASSPLNRGRDEQYF
>.|TRBJ1-4|TRBV28|many
TGTGCCAGCAGTCCCCAGGGACTCCATGAAAAACTGTTTTTT
CASSPQGLHEKLFF
>.|TRBJ2-1|TRBV5-5|medium-sized
TGTGCCAGCAGCCCGAACCCGGCAGCACACGATGAGCAGTTCTTC
CASSPNPAAHDEQFF
>TRBD2|TRBJ2-7|TRBV6-5|many
TGTGCCAGCAGCCTCGGGAGGGCCTCCTACGAGCAGTACTTC
CASSLGRASYEQYF
>TRBD2|TRBJ2-1|TRBV20-1|.
TGCAGTGCTAGGAGGACTAGCGGGAGAGACCCAACCTCCTACAATGAGCAGTTCTTC
CSARRTSGRDPTSYNEQFF
>.|TRBJ2-3|TRBV7-6|.
TGTGCCAGCTCGAGGGAGTTGGAAGATACGCAGTATTTT
CASSRELEDTQYF
>TRBD1|TRBJ2-6|TRBV4-3|many
TGCGCCAGCAGCCAGGAAGGACAGGGTGGGGCCAACGTCCTGACTTTC
CASSQEGQGGANVLTF
>.|TRBJ2-4|TRBV28|many
TGTGCCAGCAGCGAATCGGGAGACTTAGCCAAAAACATTCAGTACTTC
CASSESGDLAKNIQYF
>.|TRBJ2-1|TRBV7-9|many
TGTGCCAGCACCACCACTGATACCTACCGGGACTACAATGAGCAGTTCTTC
CASTTTDTYRDYNEQFF
>.|TRBJ2-1|TRBV9|many
TGTGCCAGCAGCGCGCGCGGCCCCGACAATGAGCAGTTCTTC
CASSARGPDNEQFF
>.|TRBJ2-7|TRBV5-1|many
TGCGCCAGCAGCTTGGGTGTCTTCACCGAGCAGTACTTC
CASSLGVFTEQYF
>.|TRBJ1-1|TRBV18|many
TGTGCCAGCTCACCATCCGGGGTAGGAGTTGAAGCTTTCTTT
CASSPSGVGVEAFF